Sequencing of this T cell receptor beta chain was carried out in a study of kidney transplant recipient with SARS-CoV-2 infection. To note about this clonotype: A read error may explain this, as a much larger clone is one base away.

TCRdb re-called the reads with MiXCR, one entry per CDR3 protein. The sample records roughly 230,000 distinct CDR3 sequences, 29% being singletons. Germline V gives CDR1 MNHEY, CDR2 SVGAGI. This CDR3 has 14 amino acids. The source is a male patient between 25 and 39 years old who had COVID-19 and was a kidney transplant recipient. Part of the T cell pool may stem from the graft donor. The sequences come from a blood sample, collected at baseline and on roughly day 120 from a kidney transplant recipient. The V call is TRBV6-5, the J call TRBJ2-3; D assignment may be TRBD1 or TRBD2 (5 bases each). The closer fit of TRBJ2-1 to the DNA end suggests the J call may be wrong. The CDR3 spells CASTWTPPGGEQFF. CDR3 coding DNA: TGTGCCAGCACTTGGACTCCCCCTGGGGGTGAGCAGTTCTTC.